One sample yielded the 27 T cell receptor beta chains listed below, sequenced in a study of OX40 agonist ivuxolimab in advanced cancers. Libraries were prepared by immunoSEQ multiplex PCR; TCRdb keeps only in-frame clonotypes and omits some of them. The sample has 70,000 to 90,000 clones; less than 90% are singletons. The sample in question was CD4+ or CD8+ T cells sorted from blood, obtained in a trial of the OX40 agonist ivuxolimab. The receptor source for this set is an adult with an advanced solid tumor such as melanoma, head and neck, liver or kidney cancer.

This chain links TRBV6-1 with TRBJ2-7; 7 bases align to TRBD2. Germline CDR1 and CDR2: MNHNS and SASEGT. J was trimmed by 0 bases and V by 3 bases; bases with no gene match: 8. This CDR3 comprises 16 residues. In DNA form, the CDR3 reads TGTGCCAGCAGTGACGCTAGCGGCCCTAGCTCCTACGAGCAGTACTTC. This encodes CASSDASGPSSYEQYF.

The J gene is TRBJ1-1, the V gene TRBV29-1; no clear D. CDR3 length: 14 amino acids. The V and J ends lost 1 base and 0 bases respectively, with 9 bases between them. CDR1 and CDR2 (germline): SQVTM, ANQGSEA. The DNA for the CDR3 is TGCAGCGTTGAAGTCAGGAACATGAACACTGAAGCTTTCTTT. Translation: CSVEVRNMNTEAFF.

The chain carries TRBV18 and TRBJ2-3, with D perhaps matching TRBD1 (6 bases). V dropped 1 base and J dropped 9 bases, with 20 bases sitting between them. CDR1 is KGHSH, CDR2 LQKENI, per germline. The CDR3 has 16 amino acids. In DNA form, the CDR3 reads TGTGCCAGCTCACCACGGTCCGGGACACCCCCTGAGACGCAGTATTTT. Amino acid sequence: CASSPRSGTPPETQYF.

The V call is TRBV2, the J call TRBJ1-5, with 9 bases identical to TRBD1. The length of the CDR3 is 16 residues. The germline V gene has CDR1 SNHLY and CDR2 FYNNEI. Unmatched junction bases numbered 9, after V lost 7 bases and J lost 2 bases. The CDR3 is CASTSIGQGRNQPQHF. As DNA, the CDR3 is TGTGCCAGCACCTCAATAGGACAGGGGCGCAATCAGCCCCAGCATTTT. The whole variable domain, filled in from reference TRBV2 and TRBJ1-5, reads EPEVTQTPSHQVTQMGQEVILRCVPISNHLYFYWYRQILGQKVEFLVSFYNNEISEKSEIFDDQFSVERPDGSNFTLKIRSTKLEDSAMYFCASTSIGQGRNQPQHFGDGTRLSIL.

Details on this clone: The sample has other DNA sequences that encode this CDR3 too. This rearrangement joins TRBV18 to TRBJ1-5, with 7 bases that match TRBD1. V lost 1 base and J lost 1; bases outside the gene matches: 1. Germline CDR1 reads KGHSH; CDR2 reads LQKENI. This CDR3 is built from 15 residues. Here the CDR3 reads CASSPQGASNQPQHF. The CDR3 DNA follows: TGTGCCAGCTCACCACAGGGGGCAAGCAATCAGCCCCAGCATTTT.

The V gene is TRBV19, the J gene TRBJ2-3, with D perhaps matching TRBD1 or TRBD2 (5 bases each). With 5 bases removed from V and 1 base from J, the gap between germline ends came to 10 bases. Germline V lookup: CDR1 LNHDA, CDR2 SQIVND (reference sequence). The CDR3 is 14 residues long. This chain's CDR3 is CASSRGRGTDTQYF. CDR3 nucleotides: TGTGCCAGTAGTCGGGGCAGGGGCACAGATACGCAGTATTTT. Full variable domain (missing parts from reference TRBV19 and TRBJ2-3): DGGITQSPKYLFRKEGQNVTLSCEQNLNHDAMYWYRQDPGQGLRLIYYSQIVNDFQKGDIAEGYSVSREKKESFPLTVTSAQKNPTAFYLCASSRGRGTDTQYFGPGTRLTVL.

The chain employs TRBV7-2 and TRBJ1-1, with D unclear. Germline lookup yields CDR1 SGHTA and CDR2 FQGNSA. The V and J ends lost 0 bases and 4 bases respectively, with 6 bases between them. This CDR3 comprises 13 residues. CDR3 amino acids: CASSLAGFTEAFF. The CDR3 DNA reads as TGTGCCAGCAGCTTAGCGGGGTTCACTGAAGCTTTCTTT.

The chain links TRBV27 to TRBJ1-1; 12 bases fit TRBD1. V shed 8 bases and J 0 bases; nucleotides not matched to a gene: 4. CDR3 length: 15 amino acids. Germline V gives CDR1 MNHEY, CDR2 SMNVEV (reference sequence). In DNA, the CDR3 is TGTGCCAGCTACGGGACAGGGGGCGTGAACACTGAAGCTTTCTTT. This codes for CASYGTGGVNTEAFF.

Turning to this clone: Mismatch with germline at one junction end may stem from a read error. This chain links TRBV6-6 with TRBJ1-4; D not certain. Germline V CDR1 and CDR2: MNHNY, SVGAGI (reference sequence). The CDR3 runs 13 residues. This CDR3 is CASTEGWAQRTNF. As DNA, the CDR3 is TGTGCCAGCACCGAGGGTTGGGCACAGCGAACGAATTTT.

The rearrangement links TRBV19 to TRBJ2-3; 10 bases are shared with TRBD2. Germline lookup yields CDR1 LNHDA and CDR2 SQIVND (reference sequence). V was pared by 3 bases and J by 5 bases, with 8 bases of the junction left unmatched. The CDR3 extends over 16 amino acids. CDR3 loop: CASSILAGEGVDTQYF. CDR3 in DNA: TGTGCCAGTAGTATCCTAGCGGGAGAAGGGGTAGATACGCAGTATTTT. The variable domain in full, completed from reference TRBV19 and TRBJ2-3, reads DGGITQSPKYLFRKEGQNVTLSCEQNLNHDAMYWYRQDPGQGLRLIYYSQIVNDFQKGDIAEGYSVSREKKESFPLTVTSAQKNPTAFYLCASSILAGEGVDTQYFGPGTRLTVL.

The chain carries TRBV19 and TRBJ2-5, with 9 nucleotides matching TRBD1. With 4 bases clipped from V and 3 bases from J, the junction kept 6 bases outside the gene matches. In germline, CDR1 is LNHDA, CDR2 SQIVND (reference sequence). The CDR3 length is 15 residues. CDR3 in DNA: TGTGCCAGTAGTACCTTCCGGGACAGGGAAGAGACCCAGTACTTC. This codes for CASSTFRDREETQYF. The variable domain in full, completed from reference TRBV19 and TRBJ2-5, reads DGGITQSPKYLFRKEGQNVTLSCEQNLNHDAMYWYRQDPGQGLRLIYYSQIVNDFQKGDIAEGYSVSREKKESFPLTVTSAQKNPTAFYLCASSTFRDREETQYFGPGTRLLVL.

The gene calls are TRBV6-1 and TRBJ1-5; D gene ambiguous. The CDR3 sequence is 12 residues long. V shed 5 bases and J shed 7 bases, with 9 bases lying between them. The germline CDR1 and CDR2 sequences are MNHNS and SASEGT. The CDR3 protein is CASSPLAQPQHF. In DNA form, the CDR3 reads TGTGCCAGCAGTCCCCTGGCGCAGCCCCAGCATTTT.

The chain employs TRBV6-5 and TRBJ1-5; D remains ambiguous. Per germline, CDR1 MNHEY and CDR2 SVGAGI. Trimming pared 2 bases from V and 6 bases from J, leaving 8 bases between. The CDR3 loop spans 13 amino acids. Here the CDR3 reads CASSYGWGQPQHF. The CDR3, as DNA: TGTGCCAGCAGTTACGGATGGGGTCAGCCCCAGCATTTT.

This rearrangement joins TRBV18 to TRBJ2-3; no reliable D call. The CDR3 covers 14 residues. V gave up 2 bases and J gave up 3 bases, with 9 bases separating them. Germline loops: CDR1 KGHSH, CDR2 LQKENI. CDR3 residues: CASSPRQKTDTQYF. The CDR3 nucleotides are TGTGCCAGCTCACCAAGGCAGAAAACAGATACGCAGTATTTT.

V usage is TRBV25-1 and J usage is TRBJ2-4, with D perhaps TRBD2 (5 bases). V was pared by 3 bases and J by 7 bases, with 22 bases between. The CDR3 length is 17 residues. Germline V gene data show CDR1 as MGHDK and CDR2 as SYGVNS. The CDR3 loop reads CASSDPHGERESNIQYF. The DNA of the CDR3 is TGTGCCAGCAGTGACCCGCACGGGGAGAGGGAATCGAACATTCAGTACTTC.

The rearrangement joins TRBV13 to TRBJ2-3, with D possibly being TRBD1 (5 bases). With 6 bases removed from V and 0 bases from J, the gap between germline ends came to 7 bases. Germline V CDR1 and CDR2: PRHDT, FYEKMQ (reference sequence). The CDR3 runs to 13 residues. This CDR3 is CASRAGSTDTQYF. The CDR3 coding sequence is TGTGCCAGCAGGGCAGGGAGCACAGATACGCAGTATTTT.

This rearrangement joins TRBV29-1 to TRBJ2-2; 8 bases are shared with TRBD2. V was clipped by 6 bases and J by 8 bases; unmatched bases: 5. The CDR3 has 12 residues. Germline CDR1 reads SQVTM; CDR2 reads ANQGSEA. The CDR3 DNA reads TGCAGCGTCACCCGGGGGGGTGGGGAGCTGTTTTTT. Translating gives CSVTRGGGELFF.

The chain uses TRBV5-1 and TRBJ2-7, with 8 bases fitting TRBD1. CDR1 and CDR2 (germline): SGHRS, YFSETQ. The V and J ends lost 4 bases and 0 bases, in that order; junction bases with no gene match: 9. CDR3 length equals 16 residues. The chain's CDR3 is CASSPNTGGTSYEQYF. As DNA, the CDR3 is TGCGCCAGCAGCCCGAATACAGGGGGGACCTCCTACGAGCAGTACTTC.

The V call is TRBV5-4, the J call TRBJ2-6; D unresolved. Germline CDR1 and CDR2: SGHNT and YYREEE (reference sequence). This CDR3 has 15 residues. Trimming took 0 bases from V and 0 from J, leaving 4 bases between them. CDR3 in amino acids: CASSLGHSGANVLTF. CDR3 nucleotides: TGTGCCAGCAGCTTGGGCCACTCTGGGGCCAACGTCCTGACTTTC.

This clone was picked up one time. The J gene is TRBJ2-3, the V gene TRBV7-9; D remains ambiguous. This CDR3 contains 15 residues. The germline CDR1 and CDR2 sequences are SEHNR and FQNEAQ (reference sequence). V was clipped by 8 bases and J by 0 bases, with 15 bases between them. The CDR3 sequence: CASAPEPTSTDTQYF. The CDR3 nucleotides are TGTGCCAGCGCTCCCGAGCCGACTAGCACAGATACGCAGTATTTT.

The rearrangement links TRBV6-1 to TRBJ1-2, with TRBD1 identical over 7 bases. The CDR3 extends over 13 amino acids. V lost 6 bases and J lost 2; bases outside the gene matches: 3. The germline V gene encodes CDR1 MNHNS and CDR2 SASEGT. CDR3 sequence: CASSQGENYGYTF. The CDR3 DNA follows: TGTGCCAGCAGCCAGGGGGAAAACTATGGCTACACCTTC.

The sample holds a few counts of this clone. V and J are TRBV14 and TRBJ2-7; 7 bases agree with TRBD2. Germline V CDR1 and CDR2: SGHDN, FVKESK. This CDR3 is built from 15 residues. The V gene end was trimmed by 1 base and the J gene end by 6 bases; junction bases not matched to a gene: 9. This CDR3 reads CASSQAAGVSTEQYF. The CDR3 DNA reads TGTGCCAGCAGCCAAGCGGCGGGAGTATCAACCGAGCAGTACTTC.

This sequence joins TRBV5-4 and TRBJ2-7; 10 nucleotides agree with TRBD2. CDR1 is SGHNT, CDR2 YYREEE, per germline (reference sequence). The CDR3 contains 16 residues. The V segment lost 0 bases and the J segment 5 bases; nucleotides outside the gene matches: 8. The CDR3 coding sequence is TGTGCCAGCAGCTTGGGAGCGGGAGGGCCGAAAGACGAGCAGTACTTC. Encoded protein: CASSLGAGGPKDEQYF.

Regarding this clone: Other DNA sequences in the same sample also yield this CDR3. The chain employs TRBV28 and TRBJ2-7; no reliable D call. Germline assignment: CDR1 MDHEN and CDR2 SYDVKM. V lost 3 bases, J lost 0 bases, and 0 bases lay in between. The CDR3 is made up of 11 amino acids. DNA for the CDR3: TGTGCCAGCAGTTTCTCCTACGAGCAGTACTTC. Translating it yields CASSFSYEQYF.

This rearrangement joins TRBV29-1 to TRBJ2-3; TRBD2 matches 7 bases. Germline lookup yields CDR1 SQVTM and CDR2 ANQGSEA. Germline trimming cut 3 bases from V and 2 bases from J; bases unmatched to any gene: 5. There are 14 residues in the CDR3. DNA of the CDR3: TGCAGCGTTGAGGGAGGGGACGTCACAGATACGCAGTATTTT. Its protein is CSVEGGDVTDTQYF.

This chain connects TRBV19 to TRBJ2-1; D may be TRBD2 (5 bases). With 0 bases removed from V and 9 bases from J, the gap between germline ends came to 24 bases. CDR1 and CDR2 from the germline V gene are LNHDA and SQIVND (reference sequence). The CDR3 is 18 residues long. The CDR3 DNA is TGTGCCAGTAGTATAGACCCTAGAGGATTGGGAGCGCTGACTGAGCAGTTCTTC. Protein sequence: CASSIDPRGLGALTEQFF.

This clone has a single count. V is TRBV7-8 and J is TRBJ2-5; D is unresolved. The J call may be faulty, since TRBJ2-7 better matches the DNA end. The CDR3 contains 12 residues. Per germline, CDR1 SGHVS and CDR2 FQNEAQ. This CDR3 reads CASSFGFFEQYF. The DNA of the CDR3 is TGTGCCAGCAGCTTTGGGTTCTTCGAGCAGTACTTC.